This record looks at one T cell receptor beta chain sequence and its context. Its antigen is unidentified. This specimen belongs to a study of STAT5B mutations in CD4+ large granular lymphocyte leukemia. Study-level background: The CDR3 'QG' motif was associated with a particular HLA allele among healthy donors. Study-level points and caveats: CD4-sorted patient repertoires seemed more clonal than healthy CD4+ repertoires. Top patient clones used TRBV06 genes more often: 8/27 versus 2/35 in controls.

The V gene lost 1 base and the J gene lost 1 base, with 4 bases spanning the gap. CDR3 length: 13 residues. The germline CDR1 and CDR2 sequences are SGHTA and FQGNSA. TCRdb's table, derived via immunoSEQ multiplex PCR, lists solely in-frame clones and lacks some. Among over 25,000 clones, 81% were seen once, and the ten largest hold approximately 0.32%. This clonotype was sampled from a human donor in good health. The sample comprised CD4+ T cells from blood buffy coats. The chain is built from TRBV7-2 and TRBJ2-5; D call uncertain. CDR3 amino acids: CASSLGSQETQYF. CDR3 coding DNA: TGTGCCAGCAGCTTAGGTAGCCAAGAGACCCAGTACTTC.